The present entry profiles one TCR beta chain with its context. No cognate antigen has been identified for it. Qualities for individual bases were not recorded, and no much larger clone is one base off. This sample was included in a study of cytomegalovirus exposure and HLA in healthy donors (TCRdb year 2017). In the study overall: According to an earlier analysis of a few hundred of the donors, about 179 million T cells yielded 117 million unique TCR beta sequences and around 300 Gb of sequence data. Roughly 310 gigabases of sequencing data and 78 million or so unique TCR sequences were included in an early release covering around 650 HLA-typed donors. The genetic ancestry cluster associated with self-reported Caucasian donors included approximately 85% of the approximately 430 genotyped donors. The study aimed to test whether signatures of past pathogen exposure could be identified by cataloging public T cell receptors. The study profiled the T cell repertoires of fewer than 850 subjects by immunosequencing and related them to cytomegalovirus serostatus. Besides the first cohort of 500 to 700 subjects, a separate validation cohort made up of 90 to 150 different subjects was used. To predict cytomegalovirus infection status, the study combined high-throughput TCR immunosequencing, statistical association of individual TCRs with disease status, and machine learning. A later analysis re-examined previously published TCR beta repertoires from 610 or so donors and added high-resolution HLA genotyping to investigate patterns of TCR occurrence. In the later analysis, no new phenotypic data were used to find candidate immune exposures; instead, reliance was placed on TCR beta sequences and their occurrence across donors. An earlier analysis of 587 of the donors used high-throughput TCR beta sequencing to judge whether each TCR beta V gene segment behaved as functional or pseudogenic. Donor age, sex, ethnicity and CMV serostatus were collected together with the repertoire data. Genome-wide SNP genotypes for about three fifths of the roughly 700 donors were used in a later genetic analysis, which treated that subset as a discovery cohort. Every discovery cohort repertoire had been produced on one sequencing platform. HLA typing covered class I and class II loci at four-digit resolution. Typing coverage varied by locus: roughly 629-640 donors for A, B, C, DRB1 and DQB1; roughly 520 for DQA1; over 600 for DPA1; approximately 490 for DPB1. Because of strong linkage in the cohort, roughly five DR-DQ haplotypes were treated as single units for association and clustering. Among 300 to 500 genotyped donors of the cohort, an average of about 220,000 unique TCR beta nucleotide sequences was sequenced per donor, of which about 18% were non-productive.

Here is what the overall study found, with its caveats: Because some donors lacked HLA typing at each locus, the association tests relied only on the typed subset. In vitro tests confirmed that a few of the cytomegalovirus-associated TCR beta chains recognize cytomegalovirus antigens. According to a later analysis, parvovirus B19, influenza, CMV and Epstein-Barr virus appeared linked to several top co-occurrence clusters. Sequencing depth was assumed to be roughly uniform across donors in the presence/absence analyses, though that assumption may not hold. A later analysis found that most CMV-associated TCR beta chains appeared HLA-restricted, with HLA associations seemingly driven largely by CMV exposure. A later genetic analysis reported fewer N-insertions in productive TCRs among donors in an Asian-associated ancestry cluster than the roughly 640-donor mean. Cytomegalovirus status was reported to be diagnosed by the classifier with high specificity and sensitivity in both the original and validation cohorts. For the cohort, immune exposure information was limited to CMV serostatus. In a later analysis, HLA-associated TCR beta chains were found to be more clonally expanded and to have lower generation probabilities than equally common non-associated chains. Because the 87-base-pair reads could not distinguish some IMGT-functional V segments, including TRBV6-2 and TRBV6-3, those segments were excluded. In an earlier analysis of 587 of the donors, most TCR beta V segments appeared in productive rearrangements about 87% or about 30% of the time, broadly matching IMGT annotations. A further reported finding was that TCR beta sequences accurately predicted the HLA-A and HLA-B alleles for most subjects in the first cohort. Because counts were too low, under 20 rarely observed V segments, including chromosome 9 orphons, were left out of the earlier analysis of some 640 of the donors. In a later analysis, TCR association rates were found to vary across HLA loci, with the most associated TCRs seen for DRB1 alleles and the fewest for HLA-C alleles. Linkage disequilibrium might explain the correlated functional status among segregating V segments, but an unknown experimental factor could not be excluded. Most TCR sequences were seen in very few donors, while some public TCRs were found in many individuals. A group of highly shared sequence variants was considered likely to be a technical artifact of the sequencing pipeline. In a later genetic analysis, a missense DCLRE1C variant was associated with V-gene and J-gene trimming of TCR beta chains, and the association was replicated in an independent cohort. Specific HLA alleles were associated with more than 15,000 TCR beta sequences at a false discovery rate of 0.05 in a later analysis. The authors suggested that the approach could potentially be generalized to other disease states and immunological phenotypes. This cohort had only TCR beta chains sequenced, and the lack of alpha or paired-chain data limited which features could be detected. When HLA alleles, especially DR and DQ, strongly co-occurred, TCR associations were difficult to assign to individual alleles. In the study, 150 to 200 TCR beta chains were listed as associated with cytomegalovirus.

CDR1 and CDR2, per the germline V gene, are MNHEY and SVGAGI. The CDR3 sequence holds 11 residues, the cysteine and phenylalanine included. The read is trimmed to its CDR3 DNA, 33 bases read in frame from base 1. The cohort consisted of 666 healthy bone marrow donors. All cohort members were sampled while nominally healthy, although unrecorded immune exposures were likely present. The donor tested CMV seropositive, placing the donor among the approximately 290 seropositive members of the cohort. A peripheral blood sample was collected from each donor, and TCR beta sequencing was performed on peripheral blood mononuclear cells. Genomic DNA extraction from the blood cell samples was performed with the Qiagen DNeasy Blood Extraction Kit. Libraries came from the immunoSEQ multiplex PCR assay. A mixture of 60 forward primers for TCR Vbeta segments and 13 reverse primers for TCR Jbeta segments was used in the multiplex PCR. Amplification of the CDR3 region of rearranged TCR beta genes was performed with a multiplex PCR assay on genomic DNA. The amplified TCR beta libraries were sequenced on the Illumina HiSeq System as 87-base-pair reads. The source study handled its data this way. A later analysis counted approximately 76 million unique TCR beta chains across the 650 to 800 repertoires, and 9.5 million to 11 million of these chains were shared by at least two donors. Raw reads were error-corrected and collapsed into unique sequences by a nearest-neighbor algorithm in which closely related sequences were merged to remove PCR and sequencing errors. Alignment of CDR3 sequences to IMGT reference sequences was used to assign V, D and J gene segments. For a sequence to be retained, a match of at least six nucleotides was required to both a V gene segment and a J gene segment. Rearrangements were called productive when the CDR3 lacked stop codons and stayed in frame with V and J; all others were non-productive. Following IMGT convention, CDR3 was defined as the stretch from the second conserved V-encoded cysteine up to the conserved J-encoded phenylalanine. In an earlier analysis of 500 to 650 of the donors, sequences lacking an unambiguous match to a single V gene segment were excluded. An earlier analysis of fewer than 650 of the donors classified V segments as functional when productive rearrangements were above 56.7% and as segregating when the standard deviation between donors was above 5%. To diagnose cytomegalovirus status from the catalog of TCR beta chain sequences, a statistical classification framework was built. In a later analysis, V and J genes were assigned by comparing TCR nucleotide sequences against IMGT/GENE-DB human TR gene sequences. In a later analysis, CDR3 sequences and most-parsimonious VDJ recombination scenarios were assigned using the TCRdist pipeline. In a later analysis, every TCR beta chain was defined by the combination of its CDR3 amino acid sequence and its V-gene family, and reads without a unique V-gene family were dropped. A later analysis removed 592 highly shared, low-generation-probability nucleotide sequences to deal with suspected cross-contamination and a sequencing artifact. For each public chain, a later analysis derived a clonal expansion index from normalized ranks of inferred template counts within each repertoire. In a later analysis, generation probabilities were computed using a VDJ recombination model fitted to out-of-frame rearrangements, and the results were checked against IGoR. In a later analysis, hypergeometric tests were used to score TCR-TCR, TCR-HLA and TCR-CMV co-occurrence, with a repertoire-size bias correction applied to TCR pairs. False discovery rates were estimated in a later analysis by permuting HLA or CMV assignments 20 times. In a later analysis, co-occurring TCRs were grouped using DBSCAN, with TCRdist sequence similarity added in when clustering inside HLA-allele-positive subsets. For co-occurrence clustering, repertoires with fewer than 30,000 or more than 120,000 public chains were excluded, along with five or six repertoires with anomalous nucleotide sharing. Entries here come from immuneACCESS through TCRdb and include only in-frame sequences with V and J called. Some clones fail to appear in such tables; in the studies checked, an unresolved V gene covers under half of the shortfall, and the cause of the remainder is unknown. For V, J and clone size, that table is used; D and trimming come from the DNA. In this sample the table shows 250,000 to 350,000 clones, 86% of which occur a single time. The top ten clones comprise 3.5% to 4% of the sample.

The chain employs TRBV6-5 and TRBJ2-5; a confident D gene designation cannot be given. The J call could be wrong; TRBJ2-7 is a better fit for the DNA end. Material for sequencing was PBMCs. This TCR was recovered from a man in his forties in good health and CMV-seropositive. The sequence in DNA is TGTGCCAGCAGTTACTCGGGCGAGCAGTACTTC. Its translation is CASSYSGEQYF.